These T cell receptor beta chains were read from a single sample in a study of T-cell memory formation after mild COVID-19. TCRdb used MiXCR to reprocess the 5' RACE reads, holding one entry per CDR3 protein. Of some 300,000 distinct CDR3 sequences listed, more than 20% are singletons. Sequenced sample: PBMCs or a T cell subset sorted from them (not recorded which). The origin of the receptors is a man younger than 35 who had mild COVID-19 (a few samples of this study predate the infection). Cell type and time point are not known. CDR3s include the opening cysteine and the closing phenylalanine or tryptophan.

V: TRBV7-3
J: TRBJ2-5
CDR3: CASSPGGVTQYF

V: TRBV6-2/TRBV6-3
J: TRBJ1-2
CDR3: CASSYPDRNYGYTF

V: TRBV6-1
J: TRBJ1-6
CDR3: CASSEQYYNSPLHF

V: TRBV5-1
J: TRBJ2-3
CDR3: CASSLDLAGGTDTQYF

V: TRBV7-3
J: TRBJ2-1
CDR3: CASSVGLAGGLDEQFF

V: TRBV29-1
J: TRBJ1-2
CDR3: CSARGGGYTF

V: TRBV4-1
J: TRBJ2-5
CDR3: CASSQEILGTYPRETQYF

V: TRBV5-5
J: TRBJ2-1
CDR3: CAISWGGKWFF

V: TRBV9
J: TRBJ1-3
CDR3: CASSVAGVGSGNTIYF

V: TRBV7-3
J: TRBJ2-3
CDR3: CASSPGVSKGDTQYF

V: TRBV6-5
J: TRBJ2-2
CDR3: CASSARNTGELFF

V: TRBV7-2
J: TRBJ1-1
CDR3: CASSSGGTALNTEAFF

V: TRBV7-2
J: TRBJ1-1
CDR3: CASSLSTVVTEAFF

V: TRBV6-2/TRBV6-3
J: TRBJ2-1
CDR3: CASSYNNPNEQFF

V: TRBV7-3
J: TRBJ2-3
CDR3: CASIQLANTDTQYF

V: TRBV4-3
J: TRBJ2-3
CDR3: CASSYVGVGTDTQYF

V: TRBV4-3
J: TRBJ1-5
CDR3: CASSQGQGSNQPQHF

V: TRBV15
J: TRBJ1-4
CDR3: CATREGTEIGLFF

V: TRBV6-5
J: TRBJ2-7
CDR3: CASSYSWDRSYEQYF

V: TRBV6-5
J: TRBJ1-1
CDR3: CASSTGTTEALF